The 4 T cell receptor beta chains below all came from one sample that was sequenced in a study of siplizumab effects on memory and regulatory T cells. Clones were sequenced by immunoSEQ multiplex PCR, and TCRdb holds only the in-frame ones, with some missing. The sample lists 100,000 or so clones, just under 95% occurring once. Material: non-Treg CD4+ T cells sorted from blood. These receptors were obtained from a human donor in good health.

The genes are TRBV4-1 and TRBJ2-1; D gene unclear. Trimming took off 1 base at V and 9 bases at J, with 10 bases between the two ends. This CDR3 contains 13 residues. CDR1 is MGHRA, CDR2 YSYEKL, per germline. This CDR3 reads CASSQGRSVEQFF. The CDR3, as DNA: TGCGCCAGCAGCCAAGGTAGATCCGTTGAGCAGTTCTTC.

The CDR3 loop is CASSGDRGGSPLHF. The DNA of the CDR3 is TGTGCCAGCAGCGGTGACAGGGGGGGTTCACCCCTCCACTTT. The rearrangement joins TRBV25-1 to TRBJ1-6, with 9 positions matching TRBD1. The germline CDR1 and CDR2 sequences are MGHDK and SYGVNS. This CDR3 region has 14 residues. V was pared by 6 bases and J by 9 bases, with 6 bases of the junction left unmatched.

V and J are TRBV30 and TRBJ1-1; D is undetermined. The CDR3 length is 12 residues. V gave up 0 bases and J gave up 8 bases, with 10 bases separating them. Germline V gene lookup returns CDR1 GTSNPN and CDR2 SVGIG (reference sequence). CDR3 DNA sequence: TGTGCCTGGAGTGTTTGGCCGAAGGAAGCTTTCTTT. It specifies CAWSVWPKEAFF.

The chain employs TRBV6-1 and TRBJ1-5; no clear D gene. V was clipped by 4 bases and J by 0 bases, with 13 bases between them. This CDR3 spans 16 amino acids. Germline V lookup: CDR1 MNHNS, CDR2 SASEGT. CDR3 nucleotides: TGTGCCAGCAGTGGCTGGACGGGGTATAGCAATCAGCCCCAGCATTTT. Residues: CASSGWTGYSNQPQHF.